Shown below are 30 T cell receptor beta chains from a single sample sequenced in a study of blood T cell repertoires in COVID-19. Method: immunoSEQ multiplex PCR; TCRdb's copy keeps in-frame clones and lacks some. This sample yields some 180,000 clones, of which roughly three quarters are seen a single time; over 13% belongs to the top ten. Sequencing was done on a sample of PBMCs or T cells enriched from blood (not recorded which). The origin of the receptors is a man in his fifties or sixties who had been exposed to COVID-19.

Here the CDR3 reads CASSLGLGVGGANVLTF. The CDR3 coding sequence is TGCGCCAGCAGCTTGGGACTGGGAGTAGGTGGGGCCAACGTCCTGACTTTC. The chain recombines TRBV5-1 with TRBJ2-6; D might be TRBD2 (5 bases). CDR1 and CDR2 from the germline V gene are SGHRS and YFSETQ. V was shortened by 0 bases and J by 3 bases, with 13 bases between the two germline ends. There are 17 residues in the CDR3.

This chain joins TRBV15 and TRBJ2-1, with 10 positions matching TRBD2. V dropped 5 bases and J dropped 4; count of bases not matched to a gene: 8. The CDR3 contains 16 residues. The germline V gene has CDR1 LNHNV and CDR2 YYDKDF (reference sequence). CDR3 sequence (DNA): TGTGCCACCAGCCCCGAGCTAGCGGGAGTTTACAATGAGCAGTTCTTC. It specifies CATSPELAGVYNEQFF.

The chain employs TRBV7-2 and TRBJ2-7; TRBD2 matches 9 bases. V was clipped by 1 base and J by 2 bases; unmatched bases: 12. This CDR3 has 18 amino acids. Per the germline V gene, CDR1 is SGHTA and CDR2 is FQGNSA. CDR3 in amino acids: CASSLDRSLAGVAYEQYF. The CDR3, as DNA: TGTGCCAGCAGCTTAGATCGGAGTTTAGCGGGAGTAGCCTACGAGCAGTACTTC.

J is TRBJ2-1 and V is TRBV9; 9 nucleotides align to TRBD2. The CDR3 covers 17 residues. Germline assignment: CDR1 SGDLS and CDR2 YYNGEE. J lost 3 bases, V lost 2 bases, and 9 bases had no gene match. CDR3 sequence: CASSVDAGTSHYNEQFF. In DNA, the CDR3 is TGTGCCAGCAGCGTGGACGCCGGGACTAGCCACTACAATGAGCAGTTCTTC.

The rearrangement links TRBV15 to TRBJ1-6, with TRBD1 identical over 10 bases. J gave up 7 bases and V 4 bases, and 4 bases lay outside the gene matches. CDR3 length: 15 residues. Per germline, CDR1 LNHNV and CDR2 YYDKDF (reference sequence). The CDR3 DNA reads TGTGCCACCAGCATTGGACAGGGGGAGAATTCACCCCTCCACTTT. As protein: CATSIGQGENSPLHF.

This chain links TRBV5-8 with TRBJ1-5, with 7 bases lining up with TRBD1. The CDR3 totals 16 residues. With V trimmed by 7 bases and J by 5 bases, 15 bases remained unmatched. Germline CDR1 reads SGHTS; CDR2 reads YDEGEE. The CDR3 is CASRLTPRQGDQPQHF. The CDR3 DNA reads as TGTGCCAGCCGCCTTACTCCGAGGCAGGGGGATCAGCCCCAGCATTTT. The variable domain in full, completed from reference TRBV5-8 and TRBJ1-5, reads EAGVTQSPTHLIKTRGQQATLRCSPISGHTSVYWYQQALGLGLQFLLWYDEGEERNRGNFPPRFSGRQFPNYSSELNVNALELEDSALYLCASRLTPRQGDQPQHFGDGTRLSIL.

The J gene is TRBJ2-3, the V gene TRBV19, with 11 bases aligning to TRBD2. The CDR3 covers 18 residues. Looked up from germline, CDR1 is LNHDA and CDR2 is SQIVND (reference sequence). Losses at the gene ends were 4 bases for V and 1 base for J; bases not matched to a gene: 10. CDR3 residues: CASSRILAGAGGTDTQYF. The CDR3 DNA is TGTGCCAGTAGTAGAATACTAGCGGGAGCAGGTGGCACAGATACGCAGTATTTT.

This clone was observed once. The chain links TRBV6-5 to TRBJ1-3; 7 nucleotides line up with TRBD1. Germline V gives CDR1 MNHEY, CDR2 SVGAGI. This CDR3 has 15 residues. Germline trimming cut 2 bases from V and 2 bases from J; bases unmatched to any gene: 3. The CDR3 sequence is CASSYAGQAGNTIYF. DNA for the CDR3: TGTGCCAGCAGTTACGCTGGACAGGCTGGAAACACCATATATTTT.

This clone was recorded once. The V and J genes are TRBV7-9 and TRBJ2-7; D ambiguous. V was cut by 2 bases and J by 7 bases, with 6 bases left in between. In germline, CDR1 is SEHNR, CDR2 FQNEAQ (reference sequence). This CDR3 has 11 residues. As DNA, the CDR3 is TGTGCCAGCAGCTTAAGCCAAGAGCAGTACTTC. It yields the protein CASSLSQEQYF.

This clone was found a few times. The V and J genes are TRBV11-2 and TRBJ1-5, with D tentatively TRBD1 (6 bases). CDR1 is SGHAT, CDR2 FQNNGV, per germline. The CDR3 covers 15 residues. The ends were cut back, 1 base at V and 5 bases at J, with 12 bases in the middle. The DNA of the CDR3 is TGTGCCAGCAGCTTAGGCGGGGGGCCGGATCAGCCCCAGCATTTT. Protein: CASSLGGGPDQPQHF.

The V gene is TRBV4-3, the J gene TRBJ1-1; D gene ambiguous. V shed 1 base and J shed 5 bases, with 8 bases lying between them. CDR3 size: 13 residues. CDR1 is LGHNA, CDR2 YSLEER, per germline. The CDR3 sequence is CASSQVRETEAFF. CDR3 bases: TGCGCCAGCAGCCAAGTGAGGGAAACTGAAGCTTTCTTT.

The CDR3 spells CASSIGAGRNSRTDTQYF. CDR3 nucleotides: TGTGCCAGTAGTATAGGTGCGGGACGAAACTCCCGCACAGATACGCAGTATTTT. This sequence joins TRBV19 and TRBJ2-3, with D maybe TRBD2 (6 bases). The CDR3 sequence is 18 residues long. Trimming removed 1 base from V and 1 base from J, with 18 bases in between. Germline CDR1 is LNHDA and CDR2 is SQIVND (reference sequence). The full variable domain, in which reference TRBV19 and TRBJ2-3 provide the parts outside the CDR3, is DGGITQSPKYLFRKEGQNVTLSCEQNLNHDAMYWYRQDPGQGLRLIYYSQIVNDFQKGDIAEGYSVSREKKESFPLTVTSAQKNPTAFYLCASSIGAGRNSRTDTQYFGPGTRLTVL.

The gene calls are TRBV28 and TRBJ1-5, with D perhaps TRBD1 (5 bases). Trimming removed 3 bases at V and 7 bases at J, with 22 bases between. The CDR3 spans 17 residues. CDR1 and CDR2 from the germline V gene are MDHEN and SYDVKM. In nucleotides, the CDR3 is TGTGCCAGCAGTTTGGGCGGGGTCGGCAGGGTTTCGCAGCCCCAGCATTTT. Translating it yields CASSLGGVGRVSQPQHF. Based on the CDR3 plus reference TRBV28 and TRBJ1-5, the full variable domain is DVKVTQSSRYLVKRTGEKVFLECVQDMDHENMFWYRQDPGLGLRLIYFSYDVKMKEKGDIPEGYSVSREKKERFSLILESASTNQTSMYLCASSLGGVGRVSQPQHFGDGTRLSIL.

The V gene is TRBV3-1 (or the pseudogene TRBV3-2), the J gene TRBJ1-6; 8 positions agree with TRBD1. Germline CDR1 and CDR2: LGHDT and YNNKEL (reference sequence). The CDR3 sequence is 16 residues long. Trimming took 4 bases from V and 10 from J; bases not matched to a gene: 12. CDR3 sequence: CASSPNLTGAKSPLHF. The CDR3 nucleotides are TGTGCCAGCAGCCCGAACCTGACAGGGGCCAAGTCACCCCTCCACTTT.

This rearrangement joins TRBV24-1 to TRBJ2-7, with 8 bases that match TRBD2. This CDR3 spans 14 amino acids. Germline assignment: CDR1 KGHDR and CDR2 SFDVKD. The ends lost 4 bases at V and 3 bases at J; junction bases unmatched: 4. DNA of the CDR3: TGTGCCACCAGTGAATCGGGACTAGACTACGAGCAGTACTTC. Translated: CATSESGLDYEQYF.

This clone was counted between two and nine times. The CDR3 region has the DNA TGTGCCACCAAACAGAGCTCCTATAATTCACCCCTCCACTTT. Translated: CATKQSSYNSPLHF. The J gene is TRBJ1-6, the V gene TRBV19; no firm D call. Trimming cost V 10 bases and J 0 bases, with 10 bases left between them. Germline V gene sequence: CDR1 LNHDA, CDR2 SQIVND (reference sequence). The CDR3 sequence is 14 residues long.

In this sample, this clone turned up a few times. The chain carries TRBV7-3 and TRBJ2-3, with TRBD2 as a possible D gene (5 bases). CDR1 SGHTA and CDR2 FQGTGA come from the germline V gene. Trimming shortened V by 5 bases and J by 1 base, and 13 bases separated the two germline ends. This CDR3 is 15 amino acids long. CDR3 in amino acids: CASSPTVSGTDTQYF. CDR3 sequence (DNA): TGTGCCAGCAGCCCCACGGTTAGCGGCACAGATACGCAGTATTTT.

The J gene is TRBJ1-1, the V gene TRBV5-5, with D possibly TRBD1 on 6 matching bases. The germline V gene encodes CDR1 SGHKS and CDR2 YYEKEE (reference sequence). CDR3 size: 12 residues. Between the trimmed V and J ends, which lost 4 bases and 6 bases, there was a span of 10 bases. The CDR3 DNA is TGTGCCAGCAGCCCAGGGGTAGCTGAAGCTTTCTTT. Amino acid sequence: CASSPGVAEAFF.

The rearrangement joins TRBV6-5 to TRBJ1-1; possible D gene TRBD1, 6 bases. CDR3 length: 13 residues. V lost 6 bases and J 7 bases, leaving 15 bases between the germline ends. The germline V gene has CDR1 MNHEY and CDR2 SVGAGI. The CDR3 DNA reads TGTGCCAGCAGGCGGGAGACAGGCGATGAAGCTTTCTTT. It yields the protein CASRRETGDEAFF.

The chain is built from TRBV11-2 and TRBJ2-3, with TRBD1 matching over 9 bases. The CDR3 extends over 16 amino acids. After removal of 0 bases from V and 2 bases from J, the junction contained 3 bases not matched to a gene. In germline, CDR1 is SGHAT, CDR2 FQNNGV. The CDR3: CASSLDGTGSTDTQYF. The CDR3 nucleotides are TGTGCCAGCAGCTTAGATGGGACAGGGTCCACAGATACGCAGTATTTT.

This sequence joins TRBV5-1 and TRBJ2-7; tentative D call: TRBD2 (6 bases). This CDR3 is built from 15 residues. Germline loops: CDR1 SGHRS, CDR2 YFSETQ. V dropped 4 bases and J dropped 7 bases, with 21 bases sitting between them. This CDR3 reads CASSQETGLSFEQYF. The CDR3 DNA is TGCGCCAGCAGCCAAGAAACGGGACTGAGCTTTGAGCAGTACTTC.

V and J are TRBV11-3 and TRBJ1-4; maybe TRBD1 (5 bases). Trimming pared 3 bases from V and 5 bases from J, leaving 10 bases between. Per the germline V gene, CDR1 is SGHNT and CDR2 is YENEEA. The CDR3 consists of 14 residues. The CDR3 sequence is CASSLGGGNEKLFF. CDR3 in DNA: TGTGCCAGCAGCTTGGGGGGAGGAAATGAAAAACTGTTTTTT.

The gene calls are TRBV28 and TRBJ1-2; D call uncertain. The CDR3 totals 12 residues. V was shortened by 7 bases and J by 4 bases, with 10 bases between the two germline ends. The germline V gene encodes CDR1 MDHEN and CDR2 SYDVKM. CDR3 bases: TGTGCCAGCACTCCCGGAGCCTATGGCTACACCTTC. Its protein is CASTPGAYGYTF.

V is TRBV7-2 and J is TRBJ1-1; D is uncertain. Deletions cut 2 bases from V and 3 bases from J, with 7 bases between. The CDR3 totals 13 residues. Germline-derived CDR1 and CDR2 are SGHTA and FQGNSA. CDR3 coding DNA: TGTGCCAGCAGCTTAAGCACCTACACTGAAGCTTTCTTT. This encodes CASSLSTYTEAFF.

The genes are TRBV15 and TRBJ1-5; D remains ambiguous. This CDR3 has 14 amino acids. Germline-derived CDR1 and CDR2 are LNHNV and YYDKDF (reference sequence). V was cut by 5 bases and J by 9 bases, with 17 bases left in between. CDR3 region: CATSSRVTGSPQHF. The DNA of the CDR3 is TGTGCCACCAGCTCAAGAGTGACGGGGTCGCCCCAGCATTTT. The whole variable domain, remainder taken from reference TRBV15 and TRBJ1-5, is DAMVIQNPRYQVTQFGKPVTLSCSQTLNHNVMYWYQQKSSQAPKLLFHYYDKDFNNEADTPDNFQSRRPNTSFCFLDIRSPGLGDTAMYLCATSSRVTGSPQHFGDGTRLSIL.

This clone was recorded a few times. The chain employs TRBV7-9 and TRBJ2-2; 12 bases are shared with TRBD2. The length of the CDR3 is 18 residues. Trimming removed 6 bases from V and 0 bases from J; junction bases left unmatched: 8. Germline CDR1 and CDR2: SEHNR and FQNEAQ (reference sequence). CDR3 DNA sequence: TGTGCCAGCAGACCCAGACTAGCGGGAGAACCGAACACCGGGGAGCTGTTTTTT. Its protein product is CASRPRLAGEPNTGELFF.

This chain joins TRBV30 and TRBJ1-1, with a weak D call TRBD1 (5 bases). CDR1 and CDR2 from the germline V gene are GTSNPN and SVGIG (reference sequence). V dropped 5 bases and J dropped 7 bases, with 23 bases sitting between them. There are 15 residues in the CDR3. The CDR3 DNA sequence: TGTGCCTGGGTTGAAAGGTTTAGGGGATTCGGTGAAGCTTTCTTT. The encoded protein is CAWVERFRGFGEAFF.

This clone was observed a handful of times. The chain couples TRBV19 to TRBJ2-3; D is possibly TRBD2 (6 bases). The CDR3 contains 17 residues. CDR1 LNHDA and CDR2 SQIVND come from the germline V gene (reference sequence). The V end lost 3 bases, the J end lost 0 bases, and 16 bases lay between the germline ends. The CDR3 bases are TGTGCCAGTAGTATCGGACTATCCAGAACGAGCACAGATACGCAGTATTTT. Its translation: CASSIGLSRTSTDTQYF.

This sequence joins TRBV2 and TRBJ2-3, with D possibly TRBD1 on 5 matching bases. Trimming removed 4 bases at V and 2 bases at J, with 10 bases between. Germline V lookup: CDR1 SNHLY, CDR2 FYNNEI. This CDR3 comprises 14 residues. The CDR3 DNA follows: TGTGCCAGCAGTGGTATGACAGCCACAGATACGCAGTATTTT. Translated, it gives CASSGMTATDTQYF.

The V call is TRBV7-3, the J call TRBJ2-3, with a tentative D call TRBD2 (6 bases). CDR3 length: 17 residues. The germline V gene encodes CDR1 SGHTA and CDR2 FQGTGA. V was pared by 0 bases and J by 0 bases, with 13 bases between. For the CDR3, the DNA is TGTGCCAGCAGCTTAACGAGGGACTTAATGAGCACAGATACGCAGTATTTT. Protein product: CASSLTRDLMSTDTQYF.